Shown below are 3 T cell receptor beta chains from a single sample sequenced in a study of T cell responses to AZD1222 COVID-19 vaccine (dated by TCRdb to the early 2020s). This specimen's time point label, per the study, means: baseline before first vaccination. Library preparation employed the immunoSEQ multiplex PCR assay. Here the immuneACCESS table is served through TCRdb, limited to in-frame sequences with V and J called. Missing clones are a known gap in these copies; in checked studies unresolved V genes cover under half, and the rest lacks a known reason. A total of some 130,000 clones appear in this sample, roughly 92% of them only once. Together, the top ten hold about 3.7% of the sample. The source was peripheral blood, collected on day 0 of AZD1222 vaccination. These receptors all come from an adult in good health.

This chain links TRBV19 with TRBJ2-3, with D maybe TRBD1 (5 bases). Germline V gene sequence: CDR1 LNHDA, CDR2 SQIVND (reference sequence). The CDR3 has 14 residues. Trimming stripped 3 bases from V and 2 bases from J, with 9 bases between. The chain's CDR3 is CASSIKGDTDTQYF. CDR3 bases: TGTGCCAGTAGTATTAAAGGGGACACAGATACGCAGTATTTT.

The chain is built from TRBV5-1 and TRBJ2-1, with D tentatively TRBD2 (5 bases). Trimming pared 4 bases from V and 7 bases from J, leaving 9 bases between. Per the germline V gene, CDR1 is SGHRS and CDR2 is YFSETQ. This CDR3 contains 12 residues. CDR3 coding DNA: TGCGCCAGCAGCGTGGACTCGAATGAGCAGTTCTTC. It specifies CASSVDSNEQFF.

This clone came up once. The chain links TRBV5-1 to TRBJ1-4, with unresolved D. Germline V gene lookup returns CDR1 SGHRS and CDR2 YFSETQ. Trimming cost V 0 bases and J 7 bases, with 13 bases left between them. The CDR3 runs to 15 residues. In nucleotides, the CDR3 is TGCGCCAGCAGCTTGGCCGGAAAGACGGGTGAAAAACTGTTTTTT. Encoded protein: CASSLAGKTGEKLFF.